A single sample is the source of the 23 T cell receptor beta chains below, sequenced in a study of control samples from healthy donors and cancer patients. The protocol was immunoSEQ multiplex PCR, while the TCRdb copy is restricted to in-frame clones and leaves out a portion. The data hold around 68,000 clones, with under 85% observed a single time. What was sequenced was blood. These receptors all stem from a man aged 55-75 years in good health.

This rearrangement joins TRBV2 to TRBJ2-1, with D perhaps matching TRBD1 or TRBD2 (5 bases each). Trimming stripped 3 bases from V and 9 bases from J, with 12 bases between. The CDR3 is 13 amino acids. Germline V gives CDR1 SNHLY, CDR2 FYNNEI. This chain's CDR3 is CASSEGSGREQFF. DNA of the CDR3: TGTGCCAGCAGTGAGGGATCGGGGCGTGAGCAGTTCTTC.

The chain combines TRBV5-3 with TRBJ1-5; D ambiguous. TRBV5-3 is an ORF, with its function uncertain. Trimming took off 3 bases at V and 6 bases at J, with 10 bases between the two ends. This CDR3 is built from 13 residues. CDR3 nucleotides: TGTGCCAGAAGCTCGCCGAGATTTCAGCCCCAGCATTTT. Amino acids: CARSSPRFQPQHF.

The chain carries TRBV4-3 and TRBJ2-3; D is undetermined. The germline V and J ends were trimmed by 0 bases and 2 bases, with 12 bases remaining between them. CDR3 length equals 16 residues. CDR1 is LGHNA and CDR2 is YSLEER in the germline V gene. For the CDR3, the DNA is TGCGCCAGCAGCCAAGATTTAGGCAGTCCCACAGATACGCAGTATTTT. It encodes CASSQDLGSPTDTQYF.

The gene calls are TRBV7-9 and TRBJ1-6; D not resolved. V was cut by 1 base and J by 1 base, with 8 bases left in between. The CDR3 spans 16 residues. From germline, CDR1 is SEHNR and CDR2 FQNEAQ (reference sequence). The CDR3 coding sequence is TGTGCCAGCAGCTTAGGGGTGGAGTCCTATAATTCACCCCTCCACTTT. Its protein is CASSLGVESYNSPLHF. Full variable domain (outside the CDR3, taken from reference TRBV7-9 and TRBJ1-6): DTGVSQNPRHKITKRGQNVTFRCDPISEHNRLYWYRQTLGQGPEFLTYFQNEAQLEKSRLLSDRFSAERPKGSFSTLEIQRTEQGDSAMYLCASSLGVESYNSPLHFGNGTRLTVT.

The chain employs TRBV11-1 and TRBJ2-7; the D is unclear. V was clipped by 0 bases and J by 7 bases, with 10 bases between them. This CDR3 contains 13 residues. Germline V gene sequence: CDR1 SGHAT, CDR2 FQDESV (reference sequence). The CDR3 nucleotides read TGTGCCAGCAGCTTAGCGGTATCGACAGAGCAGTACTTC. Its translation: CASSLAVSTEQYF. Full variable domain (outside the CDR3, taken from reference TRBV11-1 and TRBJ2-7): EAEVAQSPRYKITEKSQAVAFWCDPISGHATLYWYRQILGQGPELLVQFQDESVVDDSQLPKDRFSAERLKGVDSTLKIQPAELGDSAMYLCASSLAVSTEQYFGPGTRLTVT.

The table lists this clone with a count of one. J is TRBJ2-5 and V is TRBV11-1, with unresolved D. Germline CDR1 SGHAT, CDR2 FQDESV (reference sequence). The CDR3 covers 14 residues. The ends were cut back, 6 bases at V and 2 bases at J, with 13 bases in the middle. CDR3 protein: CASSITGAQETQYF. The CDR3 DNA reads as TGTGCCAGCAGTATTACCGGTGCTCAAGAGACCCAGTACTTC.

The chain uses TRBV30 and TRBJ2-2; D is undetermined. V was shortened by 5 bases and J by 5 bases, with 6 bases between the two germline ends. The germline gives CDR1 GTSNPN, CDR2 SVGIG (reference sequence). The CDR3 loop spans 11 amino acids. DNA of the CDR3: TGTGCCTGGCGCAGTACCGGGGAGCTGTTTTTT. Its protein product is CAWRSTGELFF.

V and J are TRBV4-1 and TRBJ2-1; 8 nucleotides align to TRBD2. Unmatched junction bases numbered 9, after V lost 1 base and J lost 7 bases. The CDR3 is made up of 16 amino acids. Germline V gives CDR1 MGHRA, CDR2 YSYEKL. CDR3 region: CASSQGIQRERNEQFF. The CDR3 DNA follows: TGCGCCAGCAGCCAAGGTATCCAGCGGGAGCGAAATGAGCAGTTCTTC.

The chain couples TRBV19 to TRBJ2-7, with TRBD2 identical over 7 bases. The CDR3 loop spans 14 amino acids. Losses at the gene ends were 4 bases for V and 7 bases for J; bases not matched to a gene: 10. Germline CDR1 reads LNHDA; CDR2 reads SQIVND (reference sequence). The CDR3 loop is CASSTGRGEEEQYF. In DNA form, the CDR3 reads TGTGCCAGTAGTACGGGACGGGGGGAGGAAGAGCAGTACTTC.

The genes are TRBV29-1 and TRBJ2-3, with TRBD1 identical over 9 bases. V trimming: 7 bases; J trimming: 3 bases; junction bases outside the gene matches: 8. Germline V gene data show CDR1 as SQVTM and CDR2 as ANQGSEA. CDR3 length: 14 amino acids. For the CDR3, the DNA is TGCAGCGCCGCCGGGACAGGGTCAACAGATACGCAGTATTTT. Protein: CSAAGTGSTDTQYF.

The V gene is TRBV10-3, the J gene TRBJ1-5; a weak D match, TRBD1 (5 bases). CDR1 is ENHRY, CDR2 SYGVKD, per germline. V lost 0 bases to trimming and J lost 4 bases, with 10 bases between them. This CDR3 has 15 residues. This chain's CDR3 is CAISESRQPNQPQHF. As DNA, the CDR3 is TGTGCCATCAGTGAGTCGCGACAGCCGAATCAGCCCCAGCATTTT.

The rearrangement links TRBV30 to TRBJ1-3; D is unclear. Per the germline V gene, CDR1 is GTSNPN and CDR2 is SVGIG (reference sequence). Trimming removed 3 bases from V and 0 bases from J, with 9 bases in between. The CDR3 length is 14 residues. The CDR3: CAWSTGGSGNTIYF. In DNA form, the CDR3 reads TGTGCCTGGAGCACTGGTGGCTCTGGAAACACCATATATTTT.

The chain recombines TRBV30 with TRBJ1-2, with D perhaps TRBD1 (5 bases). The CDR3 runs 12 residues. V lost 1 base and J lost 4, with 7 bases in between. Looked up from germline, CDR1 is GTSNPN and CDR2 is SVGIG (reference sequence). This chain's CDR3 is CAWSAGTYGYTF. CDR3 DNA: TGTGCCTGGAGTGCAGGGACCTATGGCTACACCTTC.

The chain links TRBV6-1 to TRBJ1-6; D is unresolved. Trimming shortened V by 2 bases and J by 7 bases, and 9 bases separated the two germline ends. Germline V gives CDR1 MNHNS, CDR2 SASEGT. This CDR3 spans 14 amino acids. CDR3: CASSETTENSPLHF. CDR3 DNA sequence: TGTGCCAGCAGTGAAACTACGGAGAATTCACCCCTCCACTTT.

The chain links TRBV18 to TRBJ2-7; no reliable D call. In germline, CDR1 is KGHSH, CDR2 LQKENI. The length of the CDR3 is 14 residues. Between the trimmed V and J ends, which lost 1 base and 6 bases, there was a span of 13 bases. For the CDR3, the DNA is TGTGCCAGCTCACCACTGACGGGCCCCTTCGAGCAGTACTTC. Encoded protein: CASSPLTGPFEQYF.

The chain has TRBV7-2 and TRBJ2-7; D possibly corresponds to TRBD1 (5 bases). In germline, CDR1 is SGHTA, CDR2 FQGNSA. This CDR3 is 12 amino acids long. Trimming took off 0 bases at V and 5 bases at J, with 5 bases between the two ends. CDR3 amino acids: CASSLAGDEQYF. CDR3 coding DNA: TGTGCCAGCAGCTTAGCAGGGGACGAGCAGTACTTC.

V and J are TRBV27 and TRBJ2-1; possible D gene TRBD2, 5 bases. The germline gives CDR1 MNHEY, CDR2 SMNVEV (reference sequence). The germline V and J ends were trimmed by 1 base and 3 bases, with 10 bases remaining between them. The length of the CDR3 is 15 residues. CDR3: CASSLFAGVYNEQFF. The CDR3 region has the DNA TGTGCCAGCAGTTTATTTGCGGGTGTCTACAATGAGCAGTTCTTC.

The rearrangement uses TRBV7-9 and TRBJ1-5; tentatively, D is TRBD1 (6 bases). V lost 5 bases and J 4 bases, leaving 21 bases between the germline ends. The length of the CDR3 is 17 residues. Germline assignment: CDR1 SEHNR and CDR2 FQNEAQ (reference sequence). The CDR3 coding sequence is TGTGCCAGCAGCCGATGGGAGTCCGGGGGCATAAATCAGCCCCAGCATTTT. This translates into CASSRWESGGINQPQHF.

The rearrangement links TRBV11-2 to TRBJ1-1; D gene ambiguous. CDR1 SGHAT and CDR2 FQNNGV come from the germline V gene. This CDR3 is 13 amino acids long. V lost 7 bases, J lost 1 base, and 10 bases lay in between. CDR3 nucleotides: TGTGCCAGCACTTTACAGACGAACACTGAAGCTTTCTTT. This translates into CASTLQTNTEAFF.

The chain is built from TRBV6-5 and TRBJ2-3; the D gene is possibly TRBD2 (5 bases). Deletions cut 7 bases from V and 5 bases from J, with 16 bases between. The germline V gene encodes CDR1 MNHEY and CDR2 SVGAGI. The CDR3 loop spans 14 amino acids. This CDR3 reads CASTIGLGRDTQYF. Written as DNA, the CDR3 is TGTGCCAGCACGATAGGACTGGGAAGAGATACGCAGTATTTT.

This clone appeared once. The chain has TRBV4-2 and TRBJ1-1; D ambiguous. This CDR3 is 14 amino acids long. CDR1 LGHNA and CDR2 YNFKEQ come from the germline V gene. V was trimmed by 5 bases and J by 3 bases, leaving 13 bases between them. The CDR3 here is CASSVIHGDTEAFF. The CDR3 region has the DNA TGTGCCAGCAGCGTTATACACGGTGACACTGAAGCTTTCTTT.

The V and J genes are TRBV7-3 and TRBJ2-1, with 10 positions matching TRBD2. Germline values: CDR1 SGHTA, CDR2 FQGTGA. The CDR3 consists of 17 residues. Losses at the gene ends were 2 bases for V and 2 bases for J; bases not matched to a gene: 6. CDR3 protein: CASSLARTSGTYNEQFF. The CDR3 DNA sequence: TGTGCCAGCAGCTTAGCGAGGACTAGCGGAACCTACAATGAGCAGTTCTTC.

DNA for the CDR3: TGTGCCAGCTCACTAAACCACCAATACAATGAGCAGTTCTTC. As protein: CASSLNHQYNEQFF. The chain joins TRBV18 to TRBJ2-1; unclear D gene. The CDR3 has 14 residues. Trimming pared 4 bases from V and 4 bases from J, leaving 11 bases between. The germline V gene encodes CDR1 KGHSH and CDR2 LQKENI.